A selection of T cell receptor beta chains follows, all from one sample in a study of beta chain features in type 1 diabetes. Clones were read by immunoSEQ multiplex PCR, and TCRdb kept only the in-frame ones, dropping some. The sample has hundreds of thousands of clones, roughly 70% seen once. Input material: naive CD4+ T cells from blood. Receptors were obtained from a young man in good health. Each CDR3 is given with its conserved first and last residue. D genes are given only for firm matches. Some rows have no size entry. The others give once, few or many, or a class for an expanded clone.

>TRBJ1-2|TRBV6-6|.|TRBD1
CASSPRQGDYGYTF
TGTGCCAGCAGTCCCAGACAGGGGGACTATGGCTACACCTTC
>TRBJ2-6|TRBV30|few|.
CAWSLTRPVLTF
TGTGCCTGGAGTCTCACCCGTCCCGTCCTGACTTTC
>TRBJ2-6|TRBV27|few|.
CASSPGGRFTSGANVLTF
TGTGCCAGCAGCCCCGGGGGAAGGTTCACCTCTGGGGCCAACGTCCTGACTTTC
>TRBJ1-2|TRBV6-5|.|TRBD1
CASSALQGAGGYTF
TGTGCCAGCAGCGCCTTACAGGGGGCAGGCGGCTACACCTTC
>TRBJ2-3|TRBV29-1|.|.
CSVEGRSTDTQYF
TGCAGCGTTGAAGGGAGGAGCACAGATACGCAGTATTTT
>TRBJ2-1|TRBV18|.|.
CASSPQVGANNEQFF
TGTGCCAGCTCCCCTCAGGTTGGAGCGAACAATGAGCAGTTCTTC
>TRBJ2-6|TRBV6-1|.|TRBD2
CASSARGLAGTGANVLTF
TGTGCCAGCAGTGCCCGGGGGCTAGCGGGCACTGGGGCCAACGTCCTGACTTTC
>TRBJ2-5|TRBV25-1|.|TRBD2
CASSESGSGETQYF
TGTGCCAGCAGTGAAAGCGGGAGCGGTGAGACCCAGTACTTC
>TRBJ2-3|TRBV9|.|TRBD2
CASSSGAGGADTQYF
TGTGCCAGCAGCTCGGGGGCGGGAGGGGCAGATACGCAGTATTTT
>TRBJ1-2|TRBV30|few|.
CAWSPPGYTF
TGTGCCTGGAGTCCCCCTGGCTACACCTTC
>TRBJ1-1|TRBV30|.|.
CAWARLHTEAFF
TGTGCCTGGGCCCGGTTACACACTGAAGCTTTCTTT
>TRBJ2-5|TRBV5-6|.|.
CASSRDRSQETQYF
TGTGCCAGCAGCCGTGACAGATCCCAAGAGACCCAGTACTTC
>TRBJ2-7|TRBV7-9|.|.
CASSPLGAGTYEQYF
TGTGCCAGCAGCCCCCTCGGGGCAGGGACCTACGAGCAGTACTTC
>TRBJ2-1|TRBV2|once|.
CASSSTASEAYNEQFF
TGTGCCAGCAGTTCTACTGCTAGCGAGGCTTACAATGAGCAGTTCTTC
>TRBJ2-3|TRBV7-2|.|.
CASSPPTDTQYF
TGTGCCAGCAGCCCGCCCACAGATACGCAGTATTTT
>TRBJ1-1|TRBV7-2|few|.
CASSGRGNTEAFF
TGTGCCAGCAGCGGTCGGGGGAACACTGAAGCTTTCTTT
>TRBJ2-4|TRBV30|.|.
CAWSVQGDIQYF
TGTGCCTGGAGTGTACAGGGCGACATTCAGTACTTC
>TRBJ1-3|TRBV6-7|.|.
CASSYARGYSGNTIYF
TGTGCCAGCAGTTACGCCAGAGGCTACTCTGGAAACACCATATATTTT
>TRBJ2-7|TRBV29-1|few|TRBD2
CSVELPLASGSHEQYF
TGCAGCGTTGAATTGCCTTTGGCTAGCGGGAGCCACGAGCAGTACTTC
>TRBJ2-5|TRBV9|.|.
CASSARTEQETQYF
TGTGCCAGCAGCGCCCGGACAGAGCAAGAGACCCAGTACTTC
>TRBJ2-6|TRBV30|.|.
CAWSSGNGANVLTF
TGTGCCTGGAGTTCCGGGAATGGGGCCAACGTCCTGACTTTC
>TRBJ1-1|TRBV29-1|.|.
CSGAGKNTEAFF
TGCAGCGGTGCAGGGAAAAACACTGAAGCTTTCTTT
>TRBJ2-3|TRBV28|.|TRBD2
CASSSGRWRGAQYF
TGTGCCAGCAGTTCCGGGAGGTGGAGAGGTGCGCAGTATTTT
>TRBJ1-1|TRBV30|few|TRBD1
CAWKLDRVTEAFF
TGTGCCTGGAAATTAGACAGGGTCACTGAAGCTTTCTTT
>TRBJ1-1|TRBV18|.|.
CASSPSENTEAFF
TGTGCCAGCTCACCGTCCGAGAACACTGAAGCTTTCTTT
>TRBJ2-1|TRBV29-1|.|.
CSVDAAMSSYNEQFF
TGCAGCGTTGATGCCGCCATGTCCTCCTACAATGAGCAGTTCTTC
>TRBJ1-2|TRBV18|.|.
CASSPPRSREHGYTF
TGTGCCAGCTCACCTCCCCGGTCCAGGGAGCATGGCTACACCTTC
>TRBJ2-5|TRBV29-1|.|.
CSVRRSGQETQYF
TGCAGCGTCCGCCGGAGCGGCCAAGAGACCCAGTACTTC
>TRBJ2-5|TRBV5-4|.|.
CASSFKDGKETQYF
TGTGCCAGCAGCTTCAAGGACGGAAAAGAGACCCAGTACTTC
>TRBJ2-5|TRBV4-1|.|.
CASSQDPYGETQYF
TGCGCCAGCAGCCAAGACCCCTACGGAGAGACCCAGTACTTC
>TRBJ1-1|TRBV7-9|few|.
CASSARTVNTEAFF
TGTGCCAGCAGCGCCCGGACGGTGAACACTGAAGCTTTCTTT
>TRBJ1-1|TRBV2|few|.
CASTEGNSMTEAFF
TGTGCCAGCACTGAAGGGAATTCGATGACTGAAGCTTTCTTT
>TRBJ2-7|TRBV29-1|.|.
CSVVLSSAQYF
TGCAGCGTTGTATTAAGCTCGGCGCAGTACTTC